The entry below gives a single T cell receptor beta chain sequence along with its context. After removal of 0 bases from V and 2 bases from J, the junction contained 0 bases not matched to a gene. CDR3 length: 15 amino acids. Germline V gives CDR1 KGHDR, CDR2 SFDVKD. This sample was taken from a study of blood T cell repertoires in COVID-19. In the study overall: Samples representing acute and convalescent COVID-19 were sourced from the United States, Italy and Spain. Sources were T cells, B-cell-depleted T cells, or PBMCs; the material itself was cDNA or gDNA.

Per the original methods: Estimation of nucleated cell counts was performed using reference gene primer amplification. Data came from immunoSEQ multiplex PCR; TCRdb stores just in-frame clones and leaves some out. V and J calls plus clone size are reproduced from that table; the DNA served to infer D and trimming. The data show 180,000 or so clones, approximately 83% seen once. Patients of the Seattle cohort, enrolled during active infection, were followed longitudinally. Sequences were obtained from peripheral blood. The receptor comes from a woman between 40 and 55 years old with COVID-19, enrolled during active disease. The V call is TRBV24-1, the J call TRBJ1-5, with 7 bases matching TRBD1. CDR3 protein: CATSDLGQGNQPQHF. The CDR3 nucleotides read TGTGCCACCAGTGATTTGGGACAGGGCAATCAGCCCCAGCATTTT.